This T cell receptor beta chain was profiled in a study of a mutant IDH1 vaccine in newly diagnosed glioma. About the research overall: Those enrolled had earlier been treated with radiotherapy, temozolomide, or both, mostly both.

The ends were cut back, 2 bases at V and 3 bases at J, with 10 bases in the middle. Germline-derived CDR1 and CDR2 are LNHDA and SQIVND (reference sequence). This CDR3 region has 14 residues. This clone was detected a few times. Time point given: baseline, week 1 (first vaccination visit). Treatment specified: pre-vaccination baseline after standard-of-care therapy. Donors harbored newly found WHO grade 3 or 4 IDH1-mutant, ATRX-lost astrocytomas. Sequencing used immunoSEQ multiplex PCR; TCRdb keeps in-frame clones, though not all of them. The sample has tens of thousands of clones, around four fifths seen once.

V usage is TRBV19 and J usage is TRBJ1-1; D is undetermined. The receptor was isolated from a woman between 50 and 59 years old with glioma. Material: PBMCs, obtained from a glioma patient treated with radiotherapy, temozolomide or both. This chain's CDR3 is CASSIKIRDTEAFF. Here the CDR3 DNA reads TGTGCCAGTAGTATAAAGATAAGGGACACTGAAGCTTTCTTT.